This TCR beta chain is from a study of control samples from healthy donors and cancer patients. Generated by immunoSEQ multiplex PCR, the TCRdb table keeps only in-frame clones and is missing some. Counted here are around 42,000 clones, 83% occurring once; the ten biggest clones make up less than 55%. With 0 bases removed from V and 5 bases from J, the gap between germline ends came to 10 bases. This CDR3 comprises 14 residues. Germline loops: CDR1 MNHEY, CDR2 SMNVEV (reference sequence). This TCR was sampled from a man between 60 and 70 years old in good health. The sequenced material came from blood. V gene TRBV27 combines with J gene TRBJ1-2, with D unclear. CDR3 in amino acids: CASSLSAQTYGYTF. As DNA, the CDR3 is TGTGCCAGCAGTTTATCGGCTCAGACATATGGCTACACCTTC.